What follows describes a single TCR beta chain. The antigen is not known. Naive CD8 populations comprised CD45RO-negative cells positively selected for CCR7, excluding terminally differentiated effector memory CD45RA+ cells. This sample is part of a study of shared clonotypes between healthy human individuals. Study summary: Each donor's CD4 naive and CD4 memory cells filled three plates apiece, CD8 naive two, and CD8 memory one.

Profiled with immunoSEQ multiplex PCR; TCRdb holds only in-frame clones, not every one. The sample contains around 1.9 million clones, around 93% of which appear only once. The CDR3 spans 14 residues. V was trimmed by 6 bases and J by 8 bases, leaving 17 bases between them. CDR1 and CDR2 from the germline V gene are SGHTA and FQGNSA. Findings and caveats of the study: Larger estimated richness was generally recorded for naive subsets relative to memory subsets. Only a few donors were included, so the genetic and exposure-history diversity represented was limited. The study found lower generation probabilities in non-shared clonotypes than in those shared by all four donors.

The receptor comes from a man aged 18 to 30 in good health. Some clones in this sample may be carry-over from other donors' samples. Material for sequencing was naive CD8+ T cells from PBMCs. V is TRBV7-2 and J is TRBJ2-1; a weak D match, TRBD2 (6 bases). The CDR3 DNA reads as TGTGCCAGCAGTTTCCCCTTTTCGGGGGATGAGCAGTTCTTC. Protein product: CASSFPFSGDEQFF.